The clone carrying this T cell receptor (beta chain) was picked up one time. The sample belongs to a study of blood T cell repertoires in COVID-19. In the study overall: Acute and convalescent COVID-19 samples came from the United States, Italy and Spain. The cDNA or gDNA used as material had been derived from T cells, B-cell-depleted T cells, or PBMCs.

Using immunoSEQ multiplex PCR, the repertoire was profiled, and TCRdb retains in-frame clones only, with some absent. The table has under 200,000 clones, roughly 81% seen once. The CDR3 extends over 12 amino acids. Trimming cost V 0 bases and J 11 bases, with 8 bases left between them. CDR1 and CDR2 from the germline V gene are LNHNV and YYDKDF (reference sequence). The TCR originated in an elderly woman with acute or convalescent COVID-19. The gene calls are TRBV15 and TRBJ1-5, with a possible D match to TRBD1 (5 bases). The specimen was peripheral blood. CDR3 sequence: CATSRDRVSQHF. DNA for the CDR3: TGTGCCACCAGCAGAGACAGGGTCTCCCAGCATTTT.